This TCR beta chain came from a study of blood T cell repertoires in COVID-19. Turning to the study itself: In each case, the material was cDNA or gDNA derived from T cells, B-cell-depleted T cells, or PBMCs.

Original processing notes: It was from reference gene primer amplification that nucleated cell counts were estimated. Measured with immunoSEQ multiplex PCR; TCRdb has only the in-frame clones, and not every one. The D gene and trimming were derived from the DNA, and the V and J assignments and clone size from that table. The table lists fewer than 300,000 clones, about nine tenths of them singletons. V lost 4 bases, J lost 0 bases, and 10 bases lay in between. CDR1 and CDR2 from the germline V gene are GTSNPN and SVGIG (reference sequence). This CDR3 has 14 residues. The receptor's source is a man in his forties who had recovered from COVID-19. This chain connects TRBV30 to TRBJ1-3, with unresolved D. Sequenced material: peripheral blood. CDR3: CAWTYGSSGNTIYF. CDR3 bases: TGTGCCTGGACGTACGGTAGCTCTGGAAACACCATATATTTT.